This is a list of T cell receptor beta chains from one sample in a study of metastatic and nonmetastatic thyroid tumors. Through MiXCR, TCRdb re-clonotyped the PCR reads. The sample contains about 20,000 clones, about a sixth of which appear only once. Sequences were obtained from tumor tissue. The receptors shown here come from a female donor with papillary thyroid cancer or a benign thyroid nodule (not recorded which). Some clones in this sample may be carry-over from other donors' samples. Each CDR3 is given with its conserved first and last residue.

j_call: TRBJ1-5
v_call: TRBV5-6
cdr3_aa: CASSRAVGIQGLNQPQHF

j_call: TRBJ1-2
v_call: TRBV6-5
cdr3_aa: CASSSLRLTGMGYAF

j_call: TRBJ2-7
v_call: TRBV11-1
cdr3_aa: CASSLGTSGTSYEQYF

j_call: TRBJ2-1
v_call: TRBV6-2/TRBV6-3
cdr3_aa: CASSYSPVASGRTYNEQFF

j_call: TRBJ1-1
v_call: TRBV30
cdr3_aa: CASYGIRGTEAFF

j_call: TRBJ2-6
v_call: TRBV20-1
cdr3_aa: CSARDLGVGGANVLTF

j_call: TRBJ2-5
v_call: TRBV15
cdr3_aa: CATSRWGGTETQYF

j_call: TRBJ2-3
v_call: TRBV5-1
cdr3_aa: CASSLDFQNTQYF

j_call: TRBJ1-5
v_call: TRBV28
cdr3_aa: CASTGLNQPQHF

j_call: TRBJ2-3
v_call: TRBV19
cdr3_aa: CASSPRLALGDTQYF

j_call: TRBJ1-5
v_call: TRBV6-1
cdr3_aa: CASSELLGRVNGNQTQHF

j_call: TRBJ1-5
v_call: TRBV5-1
cdr3_aa: CASSPGGESNQPQHF

j_call: TRBJ2-1
v_call: TRBV27
cdr3_aa: CATRPLASGVHEQFF

j_call: TRBJ1-5
v_call: TRBV6-1
cdr3_aa: CASGDRASQPQHF

j_call: TRBJ1-2
v_call: TRBV30
cdr3_aa: CAWEPGTLGYTF

j_call: TRBJ1-6
v_call: TRBV27
cdr3_aa: CASSFPPAPLHF

j_call: TRBJ1-5
v_call: TRBV12-3/TRBV12-4
cdr3_aa: CASSLSSGGISNQPQHF

j_call: TRBJ1-1
v_call: TRBV2
cdr3_aa: CASGLPRGGHGTEAFF

j_call: TRBJ1-2
v_call: TRBV12-3/TRBV12-4
cdr3_aa: CASSFRTGAKYGYTF

j_call: TRBJ2-5
v_call: TRBV6-5
cdr3_aa: CASSYGDRGTIETQYF

j_call: TRBJ2-3
v_call: TRBV20-1
cdr3_aa: CSASGLAVTDTQYF

j_call: TRBJ1-2
v_call: TRBV27
cdr3_aa: CASSLKGPSLYGYTF

j_call: TRBJ1-6
v_call: TRBV30
cdr3_aa: CAWSGGSGSNSPLHF

j_call: TRBJ2-2
v_call: TRBV6-1
cdr3_aa: CASSEDGGGELFF

j_call: TRBJ2-1
v_call: TRBV5-1
cdr3_aa: CASSLAVQRRRTYNEQFF

j_call: TRBJ2-1
v_call: TRBV5-6
cdr3_aa: CASSLGAGTQDNEQFF

j_call: TRBJ2-7
v_call: TRBV19
cdr3_aa: CASSIPSGSQYF

j_call: TRBJ2-2
v_call: TRBV7-2
cdr3_aa: CASSLRVGGPGELFF

j_call: TRBJ2-2
v_call: TRBV28
cdr3_aa: CASSLGATGELFF

j_call: TRBJ2-2
v_call: TRBV20-1
cdr3_aa: CSARDLAGDTGELFF

j_call: TRBJ1-3
v_call: TRBV6-1
cdr3_aa: CASRERASSSGNTIYF

j_call: TRBJ2-2
v_call: TRBV4-2
cdr3_aa: CASSRGQSLSNTGELFF

j_call: TRBJ1-4
v_call: TRBV12-5
cdr3_aa: CASGLVPPGQGARRAEKLFF

j_call: TRBJ1-2
v_call: TRBV5-1
cdr3_aa: CASAQINYFYTF

j_call: TRBJ2-5
v_call: TRBV19
cdr3_aa: CASSWFVAGETQYF

j_call: TRBJ1-3
v_call: TRBV6-1
cdr3_aa: CATAVRGNTIYF

j_call: TRBJ1-2
v_call: TRBV14
cdr3_aa: CASSQGPNYGCTF

j_call: TRBJ1-1
v_call: TRBV11-3
cdr3_aa: CASSLVGVNTEAFF

j_call: TRBJ1-5
v_call: TRBV15
cdr3_aa: CASATGNQPQHF

j_call: TRBJ1-1
v_call: TRBV6-1
cdr3_aa: CARWENTEAFF

j_call: TRBJ1-1
v_call: TRBV7-9
cdr3_aa: CASSLGARGNTEAFF

j_call: TRBJ2-5
v_call: TRBV5-6
cdr3_aa: CASSDRDRGRETQYF

j_call: TRBJ1-1
v_call: TRBV24-1
cdr3_aa: CATSESSNAGTEAFF

j_call: TRBJ1-6
v_call: TRBV9
cdr3_aa: CASSPWGQGNSPLHF

j_call: TRBJ1-5
v_call: TRBV20-1
cdr3_aa: CSGGPSDQPQHF

j_call: TRBJ1-4
v_call: TRBV5-1
cdr3_aa: CASSLRPNNEKLFF

j_call: TRBJ1-1
v_call: TRBV10-3
cdr3_aa: CAISESNTNTEAFF

j_call: TRBJ2-5
v_call: TRBV7-3
cdr3_aa: CASSLEVEGTQYF

j_call: TRBJ1-5
v_call: TRBV28
cdr3_aa: CASSYRTGRIQPQHF

j_call: TRBJ1-2
v_call: TRBV27
cdr3_aa: CASSFYFSGQGAWGYTF

j_call: TRBJ2-4
v_call: TRBV7-8
cdr3_aa: CASSPSGGLAGTKNIQYF

j_call: TRBJ1-6
v_call: TRBV6-2/TRBV6-3
cdr3_aa: CASSYLVFSAAGSLLHF

j_call: TRBJ2-5
v_call: TRBV5-5
cdr3_aa: CASSLEHTQETQYF

j_call: TRBJ1-2
v_call: TRBV3-1
cdr3_aa: CASSPTGTAGYTF

j_call: TRBJ1-5
v_call: TRBV28
cdr3_aa: CASRRDQPQHF

j_call: TRBJ2-3
v_call: TRBV11-2
cdr3_aa: CASSLEPAYTQYF

j_call: TRBJ2-7
v_call: TRBV20-1
cdr3_aa: CSAQGLAGYEQYF

j_call: TRBJ1-6
v_call: TRBV11-1
cdr3_aa: CASSLGSTGGWSPLHF

j_call: TRBJ1-5
v_call: TRBV6-1
cdr3_aa: CASSEVLAGVLPQHF

j_call: TRBJ2-3
v_call: TRBV6-1
cdr3_aa: CASSTQGAGTDTQYF